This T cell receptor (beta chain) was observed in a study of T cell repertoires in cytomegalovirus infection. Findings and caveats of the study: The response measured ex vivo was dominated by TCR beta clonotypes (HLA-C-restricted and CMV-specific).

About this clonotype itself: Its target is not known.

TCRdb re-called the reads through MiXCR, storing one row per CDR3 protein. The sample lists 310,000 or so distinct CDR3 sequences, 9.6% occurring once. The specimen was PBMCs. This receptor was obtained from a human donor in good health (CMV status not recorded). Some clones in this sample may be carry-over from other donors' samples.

CDR3 nucleotides: TGTGCCATCAGTCCAGGGGGCGCGATGGGTGAAGCTTTCTTT. Its protein is CAISPGGAMGEAFF. V and J are TRBV10-3 and TRBJ1-1; 8 nucleotides align to TRBD1. Looked up from germline, CDR1 is ENHRY and CDR2 is SYGVKD. This CDR3 has 14 residues. V lost 5 bases and J lost 7; bases outside the gene matches: 9.